One and the same sample provided the 8 T cell receptor beta chains below, sequenced in a study of blood T cell repertoires in COVID-19 (dated by TCRdb to the early 2020s). Libraries came from the immunoSEQ multiplex PCR assay. TCRdb's version of the immuneACCESS table is confined to in-frame rearrangements and falls short of the full clone set. An unresolved V gene accounts for under half of the shortfall where checked; the remainder is of unknown origin. The sample has some 300,000 clones on record, 65% to 90% of them singletons. The ten top clones hold approximately 4.1% of the sample. Sequenced input: PBMCs or T cells enriched from blood (not recorded which). The origin of the receptors is a man younger than 40 who had recovered from COVID-19.

This clone appeared a single time. V usage is TRBV6-2 or TRBV6-3 and J usage is TRBJ1-4; unclear D gene. Trimming shortened V by 1 base and J by 7 bases, and 10 bases separated the two germline ends. The CDR3 length is 14 residues. The germline CDR1 and CDR2 sequences are MNHEY and SVGEGT. In nucleotides, the CDR3 is TGTGCCAGCAGTTACTTCGCGACGGGTGAAAAACTGTTTTTT. This translates into CASSYFATGEKLFF.

This clone was recorded a few times. The V call is TRBV7-9, the J call TRBJ2-1; D not resolved. In germline, CDR1 is SEHNR, CDR2 FQNEAQ (reference sequence). This CDR3 is built from 14 residues. V lost 4 bases and J lost 1, with 8 bases in between. The CDR3 nucleotides are TGTGCCAGCAGCTCGTGGCCGTCCTACAATGAGCAGTTCTTC. Its protein is CASSSWPSYNEQFF.

This sequence joins TRBV20-1 and TRBJ2-1, with D possibly TRBD1 on 5 matching bases. Trimming left V 3 bases short and J 7 bases short, with 16 bases between. Germline V lookup: CDR1 DFQATT, CDR2 SNEGSKA (reference sequence). This CDR3 contains 14 residues. CDR3: CSASWARVGNEQFF. In nucleotides, the CDR3 is TGCAGTGCTAGTTGGGCCAGGGTGGGAAATGAGCAGTTCTTC.

V is TRBV10-1 and J is TRBJ2-7; D is perhaps TRBD1 (6 bases). The CDR3 is made up of 13 amino acids. Germline V gene sequence: CDR1 WNHNN, CDR2 SYGVQD (reference sequence). Trimming removed 2 bases at V and 3 bases at J, with 8 bases between. CDR3 loop: CASSETGRYEQYF. In nucleotides, the CDR3 is TGCGCCAGCAGTGAGACAGGGCGCTACGAGCAGTACTTC.

V gene TRBV19 combines with J gene TRBJ2-5; 10 bases match TRBD1. The germline V gene encodes CDR1 LNHDA and CDR2 SQIVND (reference sequence). The V segment lost 4 bases and the J segment 7 bases; nucleotides outside the gene matches: 6. The CDR3 totals 14 residues. The CDR3 is CASSTRDRGATQYF. The CDR3 DNA follows: TGTGCCAGTAGTACCCGGGACAGGGGCGCGACCCAGTACTTC. Full variable domain (remainder filled in from reference TRBV19 and TRBJ2-5): DGGITQSPKYLFRKEGQNVTLSCEQNLNHDAMYWYRQDPGQGLRLIYYSQIVNDFQKGDIAEGYSVSREKKESFPLTVTSAQKNPTAFYLCASSTRDRGATQYFGPGTRLLVL.

The V gene is TRBV5-5, the J gene TRBJ1-2; maybe TRBD1 (6 bases). Germline V gene sequence: CDR1 SGHKS, CDR2 YYEKEE (reference sequence). The CDR3 consists of 17 residues. The V and J ends lost 2 bases and 5 bases respectively, with 22 bases between them. The CDR3 loop is CASSFLIGGRGAYGYTF. The CDR3 DNA follows: TGTGCCAGCAGCTTCCTAATTGGGGGCAGGGGAGCGTATGGCTACACCTTC.

The V call is TRBV23-1, the J call TRBJ2-7; D unclear. TRBV23-1 is an ORF, with its function uncertain. V was trimmed by 3 bases and J by 4 bases, leaving 16 bases between them. The CDR3 runs 15 residues. CDR3 in amino acids: CASSHFVELPYEQYF. DNA for the CDR3: TGCGCCAGCAGTCACTTCGTAGAATTACCTTACGAGCAGTACTTC.

The chain couples TRBV5-1 to TRBJ1-4, with 7 bases matching TRBD1. The trim removed 0 bases at V and 5 bases at J, leaving 13 bases unmatched. The germline CDR1 and CDR2 sequences are SGHRS and YFSETQ. The length of the CDR3 is 18 residues. The CDR3 region is CASSLDSDRRASNEKLFF. The DNA for the CDR3 is TGCGCCAGCAGCTTGGACTCGGACAGGCGAGCCTCCAATGAAAAACTGTTTTTT. The variable domain in full, with the rest retrieved from reference TRBV5-1 and TRBJ1-4, is KAGVTQTPRYLIKTRGQQVTLSCSPISGHRSVSWYQQTPGQGLQFLFEYFSETQRNKGNFPGRFSGRQFSNSRSEMNVSTLELGDSALYLCASSLDSDRRASNEKLFFGSGTQLSVL.